A single sample is the source of the 27 T cell receptor beta chains below, sequenced in a study of human T cells and chemical hapten exposure. Documented time point: pre-sensitization, week 0. Treatment: therapeutic diphenylcyclopropenone sensitization with weekly scalp DPC. TCRdb analysed the RACE reads with MiXCR anew, one entry per CDR3 protein. The top ten hold more than 0.95% of the sample, which has about 250,000 distinct CDR3 sequences, 7.5% to 9% seen once. Sequences were derived from whole blood, sampled in connection with sensitization to the hapten diphenylcyclopropenone (DPC). The origin of the receptors is a man aged 18 to 29 with alopecia areata. Some clones in this sample may be carry-over from other donors' samples.

The CDR3 loop is CASSLHQAHYGYTF. CDR3 DNA: TGTGCCAGCAGTTTACATCAGGCACACTATGGCTACACCTTC. J is TRBJ1-2 and V is TRBV27; D is ambiguous. The V and J ends lost 2 bases and 3 bases respectively, with 10 bases between them. Germline V gives CDR1 MNHEY, CDR2 SMNVEV (reference sequence). The CDR3 is made up of 14 amino acids.

The chain joins TRBV4-3 to TRBJ2-3; TRBD2 aligns across 8 bases. V lost 0 bases, J lost 3 bases, and 5 bases stayed unmatched. CDR1 is LGHNA and CDR2 is YSLEER in the germline V gene. CDR3 length equals 16 residues. CDR3 DNA sequence: TGCGCCAGCAGCCAAGATTTCCTAGCGGGTACAGATACGCAGTATTTT. This sequence encodes CASSQDFLAGTDTQYF.

This chain uses TRBV28 with TRBJ2-1; possibly TRBD2 for D (6 bases). In germline, CDR1 is MDHEN, CDR2 SYDVKM. The CDR3 length is 14 residues. V was clipped by 5 bases and J by 0 bases, with 8 bases between them. Written as DNA, the CDR3 is TGTGCCAGCAGTCTAGCGCGCTCCTACAATGAGCAGTTCTTC. Translating it yields CASSLARSYNEQFF.

This clonotype was detected many times. The rearrangement links TRBV6-5 to TRBJ2-1; no reliable D call. Germline values: CDR1 MNHEY, CDR2 SVGAGI. The V end was cut by 2 bases, the J end by 9 bases, with 11 bases between. The CDR3 is made up of 13 amino acids. The CDR3 loop is CASSYRLSGEQFF. In nucleotides, the CDR3 is TGTGCCAGCAGTTACCGGCTATCGGGTGAGCAGTTCTTC.

The J gene is TRBJ1-2, the V gene TRBV20-1; TRBD1 aligns across 8 bases. In germline, CDR1 is DFQATT, CDR2 SNEGSKA (reference sequence). V lost 5 bases, J lost 3 bases, and 8 bases stayed unmatched. The CDR3 spans 14 residues. The CDR3 reads CSAGQGARDYGYTF. The CDR3 DNA reads as TGCAGTGCTGGTCAGGGGGCGCGGGACTATGGCTACACCTTC.

This clonotype was seen at least ten times. The rearrangement uses TRBV7-2 and TRBJ2-3, with D hard to call. Trimming removed 6 bases at V and 2 bases at J, with 21 bases between. This CDR3 has 17 residues. Germline V CDR1 and CDR2: SGHTA, FQGNSA. The CDR3 loop is CASRKKGTGQDTDTQYF. The CDR3 DNA reads as TGTGCCAGCAGAAAGAAGGGCACGGGCCAAGACACAGATACGCAGTATTTT.

This clonotype was seen more than once but under ten times. The V and J genes are TRBV27 and TRBJ2-7; 8 bases are shared with TRBD2. This CDR3 is built from 15 residues. V dropped 6 bases and J dropped 3; count of bases not matched to a gene: 10. In germline, CDR1 is MNHEY, CDR2 SMNVEV (reference sequence). The CDR3 DNA is TGTGCCAGCAGCCGGCGGGGGGCCGAGATCTACGAGCAGTACGTC. It encodes CASSRRGAEIYEQYV.

This clonotype was observed a few times. V usage is TRBV7-3 and J usage is TRBJ1-6; a weak D match, TRBD1 (5 bases). The length of the CDR3 is 14 residues. V lost 4 bases, J lost 9 bases, and 13 bases lay in between. Per germline, CDR1 SGHTA and CDR2 FQGTGA. CDR3 loop: CASSSGGRFSPLHF. CDR3 coding DNA: TGTGCCAGCAGCTCTGGGGGAAGATTTTCACCCCTCCACTTT.

This clonotype was picked up a small number of times. The V call is TRBV4-3, the J call TRBJ1-1; possibly TRBD1 for D (6 bases). Germline V lookup: CDR1 LGHNA, CDR2 YSLEER. The CDR3 covers 15 residues. Between the trimmed V and J ends, which lost 3 bases and 1 base, there was a span of 12 bases. The CDR3: CASSHAQGSNTEAFF. CDR3 bases: TGCGCCAGCAGCCATGCACAGGGATCGAACACTGAAGCTTTCTTT.

J is TRBJ2-2 and V is TRBV6-4; 8 positions match TRBD1. The J segment lost 4 bases and the V segment lost 5 bases, leaving 6 bases of the junction unmatched. CDR3 size: 15 residues. The germline V gene has CDR1 MRHNA and CDR2 SNTAGT. CDR3 nucleotide sequence: TGTGCCAGCAGTCAAGGGACAGGCAGCACCGGGGAGCTGTTTTTT. Its translation is CASSQGTGSTGELFF.

This clonotype was seen only a few times. This rearrangement joins TRBV7-3 to TRBJ2-6; D is uncertain. Trimming removed 0 bases at V and 2 bases at J, with 5 bases between. Germline V gene lookup returns CDR1 SGHTA and CDR2 FQGTGA. This CDR3 spans 15 amino acids. In DNA form, the CDR3 reads TGTGCCAGCAGCTTAACCCAGACTGGGGCCAACGTCCTGACTTTC. Its protein product is CASSLTQTGANVLTF.

This clonotype showed up many times. This rearrangement joins TRBV5-4 to TRBJ1-2, with a tentative D call TRBD1 (6 bases). Germline CDR1 is SGHNT and CDR2 is YYREEE (reference sequence). The CDR3 sequence is 14 residues long. V was cut by 3 bases and J by 4 bases, with 13 bases left in between. The CDR3 coding sequence is TGTGCCAGCAGCTCCGTGGACAGCCTCTATGGCTACACCTTC. This gives the protein CASSSVDSLYGYTF. Full variable domain (remainder filled in from reference TRBV5-4 and TRBJ1-2): ETGVTQSPTHLIKTRGQQVTLRCSSQSGHNTVSWYQQALGQGPQFIFQYYREEENGRGNFPPRFSGLQFPNYSSELNVNALELDDSALYLCASSSVDSLYGYTFGSGTRLTVV.

This clonotype has just a few counts. The chain recombines TRBV4-1 with TRBJ2-1, with no clear D. The V and J ends lost 0 bases and 7 bases respectively, with 7 bases between them. Looked up from germline, CDR1 is MGHRA and CDR2 is YSYEKL. The CDR3 is 13 residues long. The CDR3 region has the DNA TGCGCCAGCAGCCAAGAGGTTTTGAATGAGCAGTTCTTC. Its translation is CASSQEVLNEQFF.

The V and J genes are TRBV12-3 or TRBV12-4 and TRBJ2-4, with 7 bases fitting TRBD1. The CDR3 is 13 residues long. J was trimmed by 7 bases and V by 4 bases; bases with no gene match: 4. The CDR3 protein is CASSYRGENIQYF. The CDR3, as DNA: TGTGCCAGCAGTTACAGGGGCGAGAACATTCAGTACTTC.

In this sample, this clonotype turned up a few times. This chain connects TRBV6-6 to TRBJ1-3; D gene unclear. Germline V CDR1 and CDR2: MNHNY, SVGAGI (reference sequence). V gave up 4 bases and J gave up 6 bases, with 4 bases separating them. The CDR3 is 11 amino acids. The CDR3 DNA reads TGTGCCAGCAGTTTTCAAAACACCATATATTTT. This gives the protein CASSFQNTIYF.

This clonotype was picked up many times. The chain uses TRBV6-5 and TRBJ2-5; D not certain. The V and J ends lost 8 bases and 3 bases respectively, with 4 bases between them. The CDR3 contains 10 residues. Looked up from germline, CDR1 is MNHEY and CDR2 is SVGAGI. Written as DNA, the CDR3 is TGTGCCAGCGGCGAAGAGACCCAGTACTTC. It specifies CASGEETQYF.

This clonotype has more than one count but fewer than ten. A read error may produce the germline difference seen at one junction end. The chain links TRBV7-2 to TRBJ2-2, with unresolved D. The length of the CDR3 is 13 residues. Looked up from germline, CDR1 is SGHTA and CDR2 is FQGNSA. CDR3 region: CASSSRLTAELFF. In DNA form, the CDR3 reads TGTGCCAGCAGCTCTCGACTCACCGCGGAGCTGTTTTTT.

This clonotype was seen at least ten times. The chain joins TRBV29-1 to TRBJ1-3; D is possibly TRBD1 (5 bases). The CDR3 runs to 13 residues. Trimming removed 4 bases at V and 3 bases at J, with 10 bases between. Germline-derived CDR1 and CDR2 are SQVTM and ANQGSEA. CDR3 sequence (DNA): TGCAGCGTTGTCCGGGACGGTGGAAACACCATATATTTT. It translates to CSVVRDGGNTIYF.

This clonotype was seen a few times. The chain joins TRBV7-8 to TRBJ1-4; possibly TRBD1 for D (6 bases). Germline V gene lookup returns CDR1 SGHVS and CDR2 FQNEAQ. The V end was cut by 5 bases, the J end by 8 bases, with 12 bases between. The CDR3 is made up of 13 amino acids. Written as DNA, the CDR3 is TGTGCCAGCAGCACCAGGGGAGGGGAAAAACTGTTTTTT. It is translated as CASSTRGGEKLFF.

This clonotype showed up just a few times. The genes are TRBV7-9 and TRBJ2-2; maybe TRBD2 (5 bases). The CDR3 sequence is 16 residues long. V lost 2 bases to trimming and J lost 1 base, with 11 bases between them. Per germline, CDR1 SEHNR and CDR2 FQNEAQ (reference sequence). The CDR3 DNA reads as TGTGCCAGCAGCTTAACGGGGTTTCGGAACACCGGGGAGCTGTTTTTT. As protein: CASSLTGFRNTGELFF.

This clonotype was seen repeatedly, ten times or more. The V and J genes are TRBV29-1 and TRBJ1-2, with 9 bases aligning to TRBD1. The J segment lost 5 bases and the V segment lost 3 bases, leaving 4 bases of the junction unmatched. Looked up from germline, CDR1 is SQVTM and CDR2 is ANQGSEA. CDR3 length equals 13 residues. CDR3 sequence: CSVEKGTGYGYTF. The CDR3 region has the DNA TGCAGCGTTGAGAAAGGGACAGGGTATGGCTACACCTTC. The whole variable domain, remainder taken from reference TRBV29-1 and TRBJ1-2, is SAVISQKPSRDICQRGTSLTIQCQVDSQVTMMFWYRQQPGQSLTLIATANQGSEATYESGFVIDKFPISRPNLTFSTLTVSNMSPEDSSIYLCSVEKGTGYGYTFGSGTRLTVV.

This clonotype was observed a handful of times. The V call is TRBV7-2, the J call TRBJ1-1, with TRBD1 matching over 9 bases. V shed 5 bases and J 5 bases; nucleotides not matched to a gene: 6. Germline V gives CDR1 SGHTA, CDR2 FQGNSA. This CDR3 has 14 residues. CDR3 region: CASSPGDRATEAFF. In DNA, the CDR3 is TGTGCCAGCAGCCCAGGGGACAGGGCTACTGAAGCTTTCTTT.

In its sample, this clonotype was seen a few times. V gene TRBV12-3 or TRBV12-4 combines with J gene TRBJ1-1; D not resolved. Trimming took 7 bases from V and 0 from J, leaving 9 bases between them. The CDR3 is 13 residues long. Here the CDR3 DNA reads TGTGCCAGCAACGAACAGCTGAACACTGAAGCTTTCTTT. Translation gives CASNEQLNTEAFF.

This clonotype was seen many times. The CDR3 protein is CASSSEDGLANYGYTF. In DNA form, the CDR3 reads TGTGCCAGCAGTTCGGAGGACGGATTAGCTAACTATGGCTACACCTTC. This chain links TRBV12-3 or TRBV12-4 with TRBJ1-2; D not resolved. Trimming took 4 bases from V and 0 from J, leaving 15 bases between them. CDR3 size: 16 residues.

The sample holds a few counts of this clonotype. V gene TRBV5-1 combines with J gene TRBJ2-7; 9 bases map to TRBD1. The J segment lost 4 bases and the V segment lost 0 bases, leaving 8 bases of the junction unmatched. The CDR3 has 16 residues. CDR1 is SGHRS, CDR2 YFSETQ, per germline. CDR3 DNA sequence: TGCGCCAGCAGCTTGGTAACCGGGACAGGGACTTACGAGCAGTACTTC. Amino acid sequence: CASSLVTGTGTYEQYF.

About this clonotype: One end of the junction varies from germline; a read error may be responsible. The rearrangement uses TRBV12-5 and TRBJ1-5; 11 bases are a match to TRBD1. Germline V CDR1 and CDR2: LGHNT, FRNRAP. The CDR3 consists of 15 residues. CDR3 amino acids: CASGLGTGGNQPQHF. CDR3 in DNA: TGTGCTAGTGGATTGGGGACAGGGGGAAATCAGCCCCAGCATTTT.

This clonotype was detected a few times. This chain connects TRBV20-1 to TRBJ1-2, with 8 bases identical to TRBD1. With 5 bases clipped from V and 13 bases from J, the junction kept 6 bases outside the gene matches. This CDR3 spans 10 amino acids. Germline CDR1 reads DFQATT; CDR2 reads SNEGSKA (reference sequence). CDR3 protein: CSAPRTGTTF. As DNA, the CDR3 is TGCAGTGCTCCCCGGACAGGGACCACCTTC.